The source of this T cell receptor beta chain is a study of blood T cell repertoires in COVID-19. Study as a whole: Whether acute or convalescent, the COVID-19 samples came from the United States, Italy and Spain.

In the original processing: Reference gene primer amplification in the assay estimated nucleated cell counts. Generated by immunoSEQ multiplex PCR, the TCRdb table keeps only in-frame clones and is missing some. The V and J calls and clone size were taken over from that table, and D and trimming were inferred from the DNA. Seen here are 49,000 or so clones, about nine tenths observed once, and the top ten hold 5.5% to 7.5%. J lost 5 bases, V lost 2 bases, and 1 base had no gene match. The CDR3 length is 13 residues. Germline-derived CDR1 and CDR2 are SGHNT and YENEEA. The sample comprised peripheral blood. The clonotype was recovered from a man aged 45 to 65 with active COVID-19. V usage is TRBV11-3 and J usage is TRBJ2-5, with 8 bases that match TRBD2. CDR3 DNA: TGTGCCAGCAGCTTACGACTAGCGGAGACCCAGTACTTC. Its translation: CASSLRLAETQYF. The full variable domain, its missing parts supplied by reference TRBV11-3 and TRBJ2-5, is EAGVVQSPRYKIIEKKQPVAFWCNPISGHNTLYWYLQNLGQGPELLIRYENEEAVDDSQLPKDRFSAERLKGVDSTLKIQPAELGDSAVYLCASSLRLAETQYFGPGTRLLVL.